This T cell receptor (beta chain) was profiled in a study of blood T cell repertoires in COVID-19. CDR3 size: 16 residues. Germline V lookup: CDR1 SGHRS, CDR2 YFSETQ. V was clipped by 4 bases and J by 5 bases; unmatched bases: 12. The assay was immunoSEQ multiplex PCR, and TCRdb's table has in-frame clones only and misses some. The profile shows around 35,000 clones, more than 65% of them singletons. The specimen was peripheral blood. The V call is TRBV5-1, the J call TRBJ2-3; TRBD2 agrees at 8 bases. This clonotype originated in a man aged 70 or older with COVID-19, enrolled during active disease. CDR3 region: CASSQPPAGVEDTQYF. Written as DNA, the CDR3 is TGCGCCAGCAGCCAACCCCCAGCGGGAGTTGAAGATACGCAGTATTTT.